Listed below are T cell receptor beta chains from one sample, sequenced in a study of shared clonotypes between healthy human individuals. The assay was immunoSEQ multiplex PCR, and TCRdb's table has in-frame clones only and misses some. This sample has about 95,000 clones, with around 67% found just once. The sample taken for sequencing was memory CD8+ T cells sorted from blood. These receptors came from a man aged 30-40 years in good health. Both conserved end residues are part of each CDR3. The order of the fields is V gene, CDR3 protein.

TRBV7-6	CASSHPEVDTQYF
TRBV28	CASSGSNYEQYF
TRBV11-2	CASSSRTGKGTGELFF
TRBV14	CASSQRTGYNEQFF
TRBV6-5	CASRIQGGFYGYTF
TRBV30	CAWTTKSSYEQYF
TRBV4-3	CASSQEVAGGPYNEQFF
TRBV10-2	CASSESRLAGDAYF
TRBV5-6	CASSRLDDEAYEQYF
TRBV7-9	CASSSTSGRAYNEQFF
TRBV29-1	CSVEGLADSYEQYF
TRBV28	CASRQITSGLYNEQFF
TRBV28	CASSLRAGELFF
TRBV19	CASKLRDTNSYEQYF
TRBV6-1	CASDTLAGGPSEQFF
TRBV11-2	CASSLGAGMNSNQPQHF
TRBV30	CAWSAGTGDEQYF
TRBV7-3	CASSLTFSTDTQYF
TRBV28	CASSFLTSGRGIPGANVLTF
TRBV11-2	CASSYMGEQFF
TRBV14	CASSQPTGELFF
TRBV27	CASSLSKDTDRGNTGELFF
TRBV18	CASSPRDVRNEQFF
TRBV15	CATSEGKISYEQYF
TRBV19	CASSIWRHNEQFF
TRBV27	CASSSTPGGEPYNEQFF
TRBV27	CASSLRDTYEQYF
TRBV29-1	CSAQVNEQFF
TRBV15	CATSRQDSSNQPQHF
TRBV9	CASSTYAGDYEQYF
TRBV6-1	CASSEKVDGTDTQYF
TRBV27	CASNSHLGLAGVNEQFF
TRBV27	CASSFCTGQGDGYTF
TRBV11-2	CASSLSTADYEQYF
TRBV6-5	CASSRTETGELFF
TRBV15	CATSRVGYTEAFF
TRBV7-6	CASSLSWGGTGNTIYF
TRBV2	CASSLGEGLEAFF
TRBV19	CASSRQTLRSEQYF
TRBV28	CASSPSWGQYF
TRBV7-2	CASSFGQAGYGYTF
TRBV25-1	CASSESRYRETTGELFF
TRBV5-4	CASSGRGTEAFF
TRBV6-5	CASSYSGGGGTEAFF